These 15 T cell receptor beta chains originate from one sample sequenced in a study of shared clonotypes between healthy human individuals. Clones were sequenced by immunoSEQ multiplex PCR, and TCRdb holds only the in-frame ones, with some missing. There are over 850,000 clones in the sample; about four fifths occur only once, and approximately 0.52% lies in the top ten. Sample: memory CD4+ T cells from PBMCs. Subset here: CD45RA-negative fraction. The receptors shown here come from a man in his late teens or twenties in good health. Some clones in this sample may be carry-over from other donors' samples.

In DNA, the CDR3 is TGTGCCAGCAGCCAAGAACAGGGCGGATGGGAGCAGTTCTTC. This translates into CASSQEQGGWEQFF. The chain couples TRBV4-2 to TRBJ2-1, with a possible D match to TRBD1 (6 bases). From germline, CDR1 is LGHNA and CDR2 YNFKEQ. The CDR3 spans 14 residues. V lost 0 bases and J 10 bases, leaving 13 bases between the germline ends.

The table lists this clone with a count of one. The chain joins TRBV28 to TRBJ1-6; D gene unclear. Germline CDR1 is MDHEN and CDR2 is SYDVKM. V gave up 4 bases and J gave up 7 bases, with 11 bases separating them. The CDR3 runs to 14 residues. DNA for the CDR3: TGTGCCAGCAGTTCGCCAGGCCTAAATTCACCCCTCCACTTT. It is translated as CASSSPGLNSPLHF.

This rearrangement joins TRBV27 to TRBJ2-1, with a weak D call TRBD1 (5 bases). The V and J ends lost 5 bases and 2 bases respectively, with 16 bases between them. Germline V gives CDR1 MNHEY, CDR2 SMNVEV (reference sequence). The CDR3 length is 16 residues. The CDR3 DNA follows: TGTGCCAGCAGTCAGACAGTCTCAAGGCCCTACAATGAGCAGTTCTTC. This codes for CASSQTVSRPYNEQFF.

Details on this clone: A junction boundary mismatches the germline segment, possibly from a read error. The chain uses TRBV18 and TRBJ2-3; TRBD1 might be the D (6 bases). This CDR3 contains 14 residues. The germline gives CDR1 KGHSH, CDR2 LQKENI. CDR3 in DNA: TGTGCCAGCTCAACCCAGGGGCCGAGAGATGCGCAGTATTTT. This codes for CASSTQGPRDAQYF.

In DNA, the CDR3 is TGTGCCAGTAGGCCCGAGACAGGGGCCGGCGCCTATGGCTACACCTTC. Translating it yields CASRPETGAGAYGYTF. V usage is TRBV19 and J usage is TRBJ1-2; 8 positions match TRBD1. This CDR3 comprises 16 residues. CDR1 is LNHDA, CDR2 SQIVND, per germline (reference sequence). V lost 6 bases and J lost 4; bases outside the gene matches: 13.

This clone was seen only a few times. The V and J genes are TRBV5-1 and TRBJ2-1; TRBD2 aligns across 13 bases. Germline values: CDR1 SGHRS, CDR2 YFSETQ. V was clipped by 2 bases and J by 12 bases; unmatched bases: 11. CDR3 size: 16 residues. The CDR3 is CASSFARLAGGGGQFF. As DNA, the CDR3 is TGCGCCAGCAGCTTTGCCCGACTAGCGGGAGGTGGTGGGCAGTTCTTC.

This chain connects TRBV5-5 to TRBJ2-7, with TRBD1 identical over 10 bases. J was trimmed by 7 bases and V by 4 bases; bases with no gene match: 11. Germline loops: CDR1 SGHKS, CDR2 YYEKEE (reference sequence). The CDR3 spans 15 residues. CDR3 sequence reads: CASSRTGGTLDEQYF. DNA of the CDR3: TGTGCCAGCAGCCGGACAGGGGGGACCCTAGATGAGCAGTACTTC.

The CDR3 region is CASSLWAGDGGTEAFF. CDR3 sequence (DNA): TGTGCCAGCAGTTTATGGGCAGGGGATGGGGGCACTGAAGCTTTCTTT. The chain carries TRBV28 and TRBJ1-1, with D perhaps matching TRBD1 (6 bases). Germline V gene lookup returns CDR1 MDHEN and CDR2 SYDVKM. The length of the CDR3 is 16 residues. V was pared by 0 bases and J by 4 bases, with 15 bases between.

Turning to this clone: Distinct nucleotide sequences in the sample also encode this CDR3. The chain combines TRBV27 with TRBJ1-2, with 7 bases aligning to TRBD1. V gave up 6 bases and J gave up 8 bases; unmatched junction bases: 9. Germline values: CDR1 MNHEY, CDR2 SMNVEV (reference sequence). The CDR3 loop spans 13 amino acids. CDR3 DNA sequence: TGTGCCAGCAGCCCCGACAGGGTAGGGGGCTACACCTTC. Its translation is CASSPDRVGGYTF.

The gene calls are TRBV7-6 and TRBJ2-1, with 9 bases lining up with TRBD2. The V and J ends lost 3 bases and 6 bases, in that order; junction bases with no gene match: 6. The germline CDR1 and CDR2 sequences are SGHVS and FNYEAQ. This CDR3 has 15 amino acids. CDR3 in DNA: TGTGCCAGCAGCTTTGGCGGGAGGGCCGGCAATGAGCAGTTCTTC. Its protein is CASSFGGRAGNEQFF.

This clone was counted between two and nine times. This chain connects TRBV7-9 to TRBJ1-1; the D is unclear. The V gene's germline CDR1 is SEHNR and CDR2 FQNEAQ (reference sequence). The CDR3 is 13 amino acids. Trimming took off 1 base at V and 6 bases at J, with 9 bases between the two ends. CDR3 in amino acids: CASSLGESPEAFF. CDR3 coding DNA: TGTGCCAGCAGCTTAGGGGAATCCCCTGAAGCTTTCTTT.

This clone was counted at least ten times. The CDR3 here is CASSAHLGAANTGELFF. DNA of the CDR3: TGTGCCAGCAGCGCTCATTTAGGGGCAGCGAACACCGGGGAGCTGTTTTTT. This chain joins TRBV9 and TRBJ2-2, with D perhaps TRBD1 (5 bases). Trimming took off 3 bases at V and 0 bases at J, with 15 bases between the two ends. CDR1 SGDLS and CDR2 YYNGEE come from the germline V gene. The length of the CDR3 is 17 residues.

About this clone itself: Different DNA sequences within this sample yield the same CDR3. The chain combines TRBV11-1 with TRBJ1-1; no reliable D call. Trimming left V 1 base short and J 1 base short, with 4 bases between. The germline gives CDR1 SGHAT, CDR2 FQDESV (reference sequence). The CDR3 runs to 13 residues. The CDR3 sequence is CASSLGGNTEAFF. The CDR3 region has the DNA TGTGCCAGCAGCTTAGGTGGGAACACTGAAGCTTTCTTT.

V gene TRBV10-3 combines with J gene TRBJ2-1; 8 nucleotides align to TRBD2. V shed 0 bases, J shed 12 bases, and the junction held 16 bases outside the gene matches. The germline gives CDR1 ENHRY, CDR2 SYGVKD. CDR3 length equals 17 residues. The chain's CDR3 is CAISESTASGPPFVQFF. The CDR3 DNA follows: TGTGCCATCAGTGAGTCGACGGCTAGCGGGCCCCCTTTTGTGCAGTTCTTC.

In DNA, the CDR3 is TGTGCCAGCAGTGAAGGACAGCGCTGGAACACTGAAGCTTTCTTT. It encodes CASSEGQRWNTEAFF. This rearrangement joins TRBV6-4 to TRBJ1-1; possibly TRBD1 for D (6 bases). Germline V gene lookup returns CDR1 MRHNA and CDR2 SNTAGT. V was pared by 3 bases and J by 1 base, with 12 bases between. The CDR3 extends over 15 amino acids.